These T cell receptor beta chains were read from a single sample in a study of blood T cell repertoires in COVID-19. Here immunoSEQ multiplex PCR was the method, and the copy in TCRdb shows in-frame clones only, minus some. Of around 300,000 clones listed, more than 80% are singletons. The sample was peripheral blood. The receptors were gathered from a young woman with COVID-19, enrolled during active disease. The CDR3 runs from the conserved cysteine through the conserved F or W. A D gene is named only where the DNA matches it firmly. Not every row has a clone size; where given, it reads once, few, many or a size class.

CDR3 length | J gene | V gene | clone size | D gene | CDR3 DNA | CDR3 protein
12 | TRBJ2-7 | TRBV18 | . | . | TGTGCCAGCTCACCAAATAGCGAAGAGCAGTACTTC | CASSPNSEEQYF
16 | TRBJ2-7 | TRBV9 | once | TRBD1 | TGTGCCAGCAGCGTTGGGGACAGGGGCAGCTCCTACGAGCAGTACTTC | CASSVGDRGSSYEQYF
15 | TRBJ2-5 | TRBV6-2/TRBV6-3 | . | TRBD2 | TGTGCCAGCAGTTCCCGGACTAGAAGGCAAGAGACCCAGTACTTC | CASSSRTRRQETQYF
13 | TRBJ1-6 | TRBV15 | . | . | TGTGCCACCAGCAGCTTAGTCGATTCACCCCTCCACTTT | CATSSLVDSPLHF
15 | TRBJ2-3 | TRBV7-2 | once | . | TGTGCCAGCAGCTTAGCGAGCGGAGGCACAGATACGCAGTATTTT | CASSLASGGTDTQYF
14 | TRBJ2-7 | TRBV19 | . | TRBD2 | TGTGCCAGTAGTATTGTAGCGGGACCTTACGAGCAGTACTTC | CASSIVAGPYEQYF
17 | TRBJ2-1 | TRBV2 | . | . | TGTGCCAGCAGCCGAATATTAAACGCGGTCTCGCCTTCCACTCAGTTCTTC | CASSRILNAVSPSTQFF
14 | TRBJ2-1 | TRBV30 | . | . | TGTGCCTGGAGCCTGGGGGCAGGGGACAATGAGCAGTTCTTC | CAWSLGAGDNEQFF
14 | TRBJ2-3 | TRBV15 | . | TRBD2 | TGTGCCACCTTAACTAGCGGGAGTGGAGATACGCAGTATTTT | CATLTSGSGDTQYF
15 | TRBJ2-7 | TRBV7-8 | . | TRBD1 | TGTGCCAGCAGCCCACCCGGGACAGAAACCTACGAGCAGTACTTC | CASSPPGTETYEQYF
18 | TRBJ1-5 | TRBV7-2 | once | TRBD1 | TGTGCCAGCAGCTTAGGTGATTTAGGGACAGCGAGCAATCAGCCCCAGCATTTT | CASSLGDLGTASNQPQHF
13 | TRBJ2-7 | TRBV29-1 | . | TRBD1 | TGCAGCGTTACCGGGACAGGCTCCTACGAGCAGTACTTC | CSVTGTGSYEQYF
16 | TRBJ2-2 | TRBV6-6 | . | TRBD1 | TGTGCCAGCATCATAGCCGGGACAGGGAGGACCGGGGAGCTGTTTTTT | CASIIAGTGRTGELFF
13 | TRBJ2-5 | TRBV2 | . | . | TGTGCCAGCAGTATGCAGGGTCCGGAGACCCAGTACTTC | CASSMQGPETQYF
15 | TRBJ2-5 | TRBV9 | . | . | TGTGCCAGCAGCCCGGTGGGCCATTCTCAAGAGACCCAGTACTTC | CASSPVGHSQETQYF
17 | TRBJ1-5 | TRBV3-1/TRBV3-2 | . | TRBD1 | TGTGCCAGCAGCCGCTTTATTACAGGGGTACGGGGTCAGCCCCAGCATTTT | CASSRFITGVRGQPQHF
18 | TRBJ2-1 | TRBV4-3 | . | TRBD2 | TGCGCCAGCAGCCAAGATTTGGCGGGAGGAGACACTAACAATGAGCAGTTCTTC | CASSQDLAGGDTNNEQFF
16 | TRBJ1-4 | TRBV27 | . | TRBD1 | TGTGCCAGCAGTTCCGACCTTAGGGGGCAAGCTGGAAAACTGTTTTTT | CASSSDLRGQAGKLFF
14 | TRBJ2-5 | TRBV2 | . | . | TGTGCCAGCAGTGTTGAGGCCCACCAAGAGACCCAGTACTTC | CASSVEAHQETQYF
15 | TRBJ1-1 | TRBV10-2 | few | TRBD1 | TGCGCCAGCAGTGAGAGCCGACAGGGTGGCACTGAAGCTTTCTTT | CASSESRQGGTEAFF
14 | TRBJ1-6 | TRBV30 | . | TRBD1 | TGTGCCTGGAAGGGAACAGGGGAAAATTCACCCCTCCACTTT | CAWKGTGENSPLHF
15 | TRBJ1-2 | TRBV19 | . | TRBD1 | TGTGCCAGTAAACCAGGACAGGGGAATTTGGGTGGCTACACCTTC | CASKPGQGNLGGYTF
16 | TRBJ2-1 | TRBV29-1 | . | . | TGCAGCGTTGAAACGTTGAGGGAGAGCTCCTACAATGAGCAGTTCTTC | CSVETLRESSYNEQFF
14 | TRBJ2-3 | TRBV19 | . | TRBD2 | TGTGCCAGTAAGCCTAGCGGGACCCCAGATACGCAGTATTTT | CASKPSGTPDTQYF
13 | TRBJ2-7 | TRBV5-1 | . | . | TGCGCCAGCAGCTTGGCAGGGTCCTACGAGCAGTACTTC | CASSLAGSYEQYF
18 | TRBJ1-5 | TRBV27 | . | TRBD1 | TGTGCCAGAACTCCGGGACAGGGGTTTAGTTTGAGCAATCAGCCCCAGCATTTT | CARTPGQGFSLSNQPQHF
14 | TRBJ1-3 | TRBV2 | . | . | TGTGCCAGCATTCCCGTGCTAAGAGGAAACACCATATATTTT | CASIPVLRGNTIYF
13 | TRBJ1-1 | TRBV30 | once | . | TGTGCCTGGAGACGGGGATCGAACACTGAAGCTTTCTTT | CAWRRGSNTEAFF
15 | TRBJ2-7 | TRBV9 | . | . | TGTGCCAGCAGCCCAAGTGGGGACTTTTCCTACGAGCAGTACTTC | CASSPSGDFSYEQYF
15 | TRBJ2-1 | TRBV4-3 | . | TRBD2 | TGCGCCAGCAGCCGAGGACTAGCAACAACCAATGAGCAGTTCTTC | CASSRGLATTNEQFF
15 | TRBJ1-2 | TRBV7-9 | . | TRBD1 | TGTGCCAGCAGCCCCGGACAGGGGGCATTCTTGGGCTACACCTTC | CASSPGQGAFLGYTF
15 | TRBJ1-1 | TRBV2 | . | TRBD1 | TGTGCCAGCAGTTACCACACAGGGGAGGTCACTGAAGCTTTCTTT | CASSYHTGEVTEAFF
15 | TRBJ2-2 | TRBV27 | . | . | TGTGCCAGCAGTTTATGGCTAGGGAACACCGGGGAGCTGTTTTTT | CASSLWLGNTGELFF
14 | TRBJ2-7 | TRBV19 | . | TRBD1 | TGTGCCAGTAGTATGGGCAGGGGGCCCTACGAGCAGTACTTC | CASSMGRGPYEQYF
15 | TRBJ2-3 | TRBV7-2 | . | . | TGTGCCAGCAGCCCACGACTTGGCCTCACAGATACGCAGTATTTT | CASSPRLGLTDTQYF
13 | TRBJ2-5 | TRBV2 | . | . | TGTGCCAGCAGTCAGGACTATCGCGAGACCCAGTACTTC | CASSQDYRETQYF
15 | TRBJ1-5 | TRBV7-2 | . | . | TGTGCCAGCAGCTTATGGGGGGGGCGCAATCAGCCCCAGCATTTT | CASSLWGGRNQPQHF
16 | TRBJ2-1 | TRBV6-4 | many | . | TGTGCCAGCAGTGACTCAGAACACAGCTCCTACAATGAGCAGTTCTTC | CASSDSEHSSYNEQFF
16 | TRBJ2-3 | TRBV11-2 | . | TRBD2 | TGTGCCAGCAGCGCCCCTCACGGGAGGGGCACAGATACGCAGTATTTT | CASSAPHGRGTDTQYF
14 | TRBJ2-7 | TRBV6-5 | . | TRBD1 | TGTGCCAGCAGTTACACCGACAGGGCCCACGAGCAGTACTTC | CASSYTDRAHEQYF
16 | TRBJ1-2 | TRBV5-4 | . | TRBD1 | TGTGCCAGCAGTTCTCCGGGACAGGGCGGTAACTATGGCTACACCTTC | CASSSPGQGGNYGYTF
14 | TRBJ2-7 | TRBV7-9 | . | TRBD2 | TGTGCCAGCAGCACCAGCGGGAGTAGGAACGAGCAGTACTTC | CASSTSGSRNEQYF
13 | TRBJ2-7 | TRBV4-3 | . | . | TGCGCCAGCAGCCAAGATAATGCGGGGGAGCAGTACTTC | CASSQDNAGEQYF
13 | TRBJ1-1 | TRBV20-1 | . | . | TGCAGTGCTAGTGAGCGTGGGAACACTGAAGCTTTCTTT | CSASERGNTEAFF
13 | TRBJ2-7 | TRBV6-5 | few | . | TGTGCCAGCAGCGGACAGTGGACCTACGAGCAGTACTTC | CASSGQWTYEQYF
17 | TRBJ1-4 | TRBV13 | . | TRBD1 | TGTGCCAGCGGCGGACAGGGGGCGCATGAGGTTACTGAAAAACTGTTTTTT | CASGGQGAHEVTEKLFF
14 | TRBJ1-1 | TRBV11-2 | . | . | TGTGCCAGCAGCTTAGACAGGGTGAGCACTGAAGCTTTCTTT | CASSLDRVSTEAFF
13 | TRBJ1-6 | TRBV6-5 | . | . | TGTGCCACCCTGGACAGTTATAATTCACCCCTCCACTTT | CATLDSYNSPLHF
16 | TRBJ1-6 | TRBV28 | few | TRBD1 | TGTGCCAGCAGTTTATTGATACAGGGGGCGGACTCACCCCTCCACTTT | CASSLLIQGADSPLHF
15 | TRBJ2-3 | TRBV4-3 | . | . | TGCGCCAGCAGCCAAGATAGAGAGGTCAGAGGAACGCAGTATTTT | CASSQDREVRGTQYF
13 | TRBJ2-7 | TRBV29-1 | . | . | TGCAGCGTTTCGGACATCCTCAACTACGAGCAGTACTTC | CSVSDILNYEQYF
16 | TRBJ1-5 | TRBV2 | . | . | TGTGCCAGCAGTGAGGGCGGGCGAAGGGGCAATCAGCCCCAGCATTTT | CASSEGGRRGNQPQHF
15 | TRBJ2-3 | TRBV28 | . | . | TGTGCCAGCAGCGCCGGGACATATTCGACAGATACGCAGTATTTT | CASSAGTYSTDTQYF
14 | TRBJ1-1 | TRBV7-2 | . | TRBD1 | TGTGCCAGCAGCTTACAGGGGGAATCCACTGAAGCTTTCTTT | CASSLQGESTEAFF
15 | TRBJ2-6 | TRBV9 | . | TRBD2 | TGTGCCAGCAGCCCGGGGGGCTCTGGGGCCAACGTCCTGACTTTC | CASSPGGSGANVLTF
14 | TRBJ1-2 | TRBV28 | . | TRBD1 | TGTGCCAGCAGTGTGGGGACAGGCGCCTATGGCTACACCTTC | CASSVGTGAYGYTF
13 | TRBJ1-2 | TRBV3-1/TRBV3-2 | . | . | TGTGCCAGCAGCCCTTTGTCGGGTAGGGGCTACACCTTC | CASSPLSGRGYTF
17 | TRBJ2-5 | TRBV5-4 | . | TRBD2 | TGTGCCAGCAGCTCAGGCGTGGGACTAGCGGTACAAGAGACCCAGTACTTC | CASSSGVGLAVQETQYF
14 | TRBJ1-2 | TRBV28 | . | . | TGTGCCAGCAGTTTTGGCAAATCCAACTATGGCTACACCTTC | CASSFGKSNYGYTF
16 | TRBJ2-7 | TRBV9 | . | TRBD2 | TGTGCCAGCAGCGCCTCAACTAGCGGGAGGCTCTACGAGCAGTACTTC | CASSASTSGRLYEQYF